This T cell receptor beta chain was recorded in a study of blood T cell repertoires in COVID-19. Profiled with immunoSEQ multiplex PCR; TCRdb holds only in-frame clones, not every one. The table records over 250,000 clones, approximately 86% of them present only once. V gave up 7 bases and J gave up 12 bases; unmatched junction bases: 13. CDR1 and CDR2 from the germline V gene are SNHLY and FYNNEI. The length of the CDR3 is 13 residues. The clonotype originates from a man aged 35 to 55 who had recovered from COVID-19. The sequencing sample was made of peripheral blood. J is TRBJ2-7 and V is TRBV2; 9 bases agree with TRBD2. Written as DNA, the CDR3 is TGTGCCAGCAATGAGGGACTAGCTTTTTCGCGGTACTTC. Protein sequence: CASNEGLAFSRYF.